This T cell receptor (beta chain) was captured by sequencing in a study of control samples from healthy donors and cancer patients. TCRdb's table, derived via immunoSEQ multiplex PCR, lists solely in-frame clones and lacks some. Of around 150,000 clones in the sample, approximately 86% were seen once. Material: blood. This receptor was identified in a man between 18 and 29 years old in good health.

The CDR3 DNA reads as TGTGCCAGCAGCCAAGGATTGGGGGGCCAAGATGAGCAGTTCTTC. As protein: CASSQGLGGQDEQFF. This chain connects TRBV3-1 (or the pseudogene TRBV3-2) to TRBJ2-1, with D possibly being TRBD1 or TRBD2 (6 bases each). Germline V CDR1 and CDR2: LGHDT, YNNKEL (reference sequence). This CDR3 is built from 15 residues. Trimming removed 1 base from V and 8 bases from J, with 15 bases in between.